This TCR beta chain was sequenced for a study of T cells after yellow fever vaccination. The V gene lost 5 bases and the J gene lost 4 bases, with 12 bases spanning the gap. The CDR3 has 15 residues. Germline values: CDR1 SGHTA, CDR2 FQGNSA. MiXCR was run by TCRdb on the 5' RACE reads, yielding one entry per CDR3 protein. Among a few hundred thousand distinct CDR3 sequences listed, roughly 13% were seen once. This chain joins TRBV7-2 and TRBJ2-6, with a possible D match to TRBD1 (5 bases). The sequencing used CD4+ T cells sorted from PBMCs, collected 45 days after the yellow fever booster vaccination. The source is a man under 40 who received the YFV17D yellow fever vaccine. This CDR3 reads CASSQGVTGANVLTF. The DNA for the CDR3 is TGTGCCAGCAGCCAAGGGGTAACAGGGGCCAACGTCCTGACTTTC.